The sequence of this TCR beta chain was determined in a study of CD8 T cells in Susac syndrome. This CDR3 contains 15 residues. V was pared by 0 bases and J by 6 bases, with 14 bases between. Germline loops: CDR1 GTSNPN, CDR2 SVGIG (reference sequence). The T cells that were sequenced for TCR beta were CD8+ and CD4+ cells from blood. Random-hexamer reverse transcription was applied to roughly 0.45 to 1 ug RNA. The method of amplification for TCR beta CDR3 was immunoSEQ multiplex PCR, covering 54 Vbeta and 13 Jbeta. TCRdb re-derived calls from the immunoSEQ multiplex PCR reads in MiXCR, one entry per CDR3 protein. The sample contains about 170,000 distinct CDR3 sequences, roughly 95% of which appear only once.

The V call is TRBV30, the J call TRBJ2-2; TRBD2 might be the D (6 bases). The clonotype originates from a human donor with Susac syndrome. Sequencing input: CD4+ T cells from PBMCs. The CDR3 loop is CAWSVLGGTAGELFF. The CDR3 region has the DNA TGTGCCTGGAGTGTATTAGGCGGGACCGCCGGGGAGCTGTTTTTT.